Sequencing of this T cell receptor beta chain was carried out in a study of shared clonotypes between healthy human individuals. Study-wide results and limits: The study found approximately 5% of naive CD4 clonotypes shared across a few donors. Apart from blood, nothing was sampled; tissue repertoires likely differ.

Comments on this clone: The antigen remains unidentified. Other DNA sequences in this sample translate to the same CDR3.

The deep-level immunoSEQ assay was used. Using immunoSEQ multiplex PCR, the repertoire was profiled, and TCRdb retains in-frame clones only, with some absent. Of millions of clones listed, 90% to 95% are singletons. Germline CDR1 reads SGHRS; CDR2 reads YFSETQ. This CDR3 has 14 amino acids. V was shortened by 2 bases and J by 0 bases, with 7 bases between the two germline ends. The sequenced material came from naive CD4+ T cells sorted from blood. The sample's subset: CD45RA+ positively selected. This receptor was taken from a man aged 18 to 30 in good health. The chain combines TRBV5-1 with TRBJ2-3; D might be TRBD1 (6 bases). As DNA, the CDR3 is TGCGCCAGCAGCTTAGGACAGAGCACAGATACGCAGTATTTT. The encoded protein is CASSLGQSTDTQYF.